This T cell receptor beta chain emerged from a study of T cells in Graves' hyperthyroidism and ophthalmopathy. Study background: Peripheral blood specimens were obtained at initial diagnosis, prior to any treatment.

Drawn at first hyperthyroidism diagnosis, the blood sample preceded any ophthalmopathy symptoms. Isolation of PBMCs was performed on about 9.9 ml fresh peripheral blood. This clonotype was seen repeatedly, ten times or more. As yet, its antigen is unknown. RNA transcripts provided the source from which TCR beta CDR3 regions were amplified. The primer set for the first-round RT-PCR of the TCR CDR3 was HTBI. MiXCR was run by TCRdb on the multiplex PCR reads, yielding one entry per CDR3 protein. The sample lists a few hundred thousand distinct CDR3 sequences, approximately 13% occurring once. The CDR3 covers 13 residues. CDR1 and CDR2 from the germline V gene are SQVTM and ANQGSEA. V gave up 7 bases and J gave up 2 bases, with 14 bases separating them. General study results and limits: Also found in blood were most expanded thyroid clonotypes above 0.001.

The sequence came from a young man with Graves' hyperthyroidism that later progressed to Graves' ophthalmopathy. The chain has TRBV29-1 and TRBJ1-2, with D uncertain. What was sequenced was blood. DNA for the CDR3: TGCAGCGCTACCCCGACGGAAAACTATGGCTACACCTTC. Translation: CSATPTENYGYTF.